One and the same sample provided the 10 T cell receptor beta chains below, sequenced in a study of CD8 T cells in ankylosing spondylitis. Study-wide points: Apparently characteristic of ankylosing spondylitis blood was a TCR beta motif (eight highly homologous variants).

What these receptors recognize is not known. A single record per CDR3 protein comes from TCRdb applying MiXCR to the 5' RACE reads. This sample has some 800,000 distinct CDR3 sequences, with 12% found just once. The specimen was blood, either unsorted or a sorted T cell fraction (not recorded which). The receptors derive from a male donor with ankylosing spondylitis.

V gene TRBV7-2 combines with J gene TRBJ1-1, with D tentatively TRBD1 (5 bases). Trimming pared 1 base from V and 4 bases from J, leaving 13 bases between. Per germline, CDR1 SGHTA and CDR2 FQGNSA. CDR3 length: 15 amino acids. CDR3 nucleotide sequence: TGTGCCAGCAGCTTAGTCCTTGGGGCCGGCACTGAAGCTTTCTTT. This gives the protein CASSLVLGAGTEAFF.

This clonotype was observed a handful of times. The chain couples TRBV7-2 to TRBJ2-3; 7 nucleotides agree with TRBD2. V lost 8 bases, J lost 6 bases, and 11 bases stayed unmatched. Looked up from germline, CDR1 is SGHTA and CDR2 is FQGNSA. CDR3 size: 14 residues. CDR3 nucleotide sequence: TGTGCCAGCTGGAGTTGGGCGGGGGTCGATACGCAGTATTTT. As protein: CASWSWAGVDTQYF.

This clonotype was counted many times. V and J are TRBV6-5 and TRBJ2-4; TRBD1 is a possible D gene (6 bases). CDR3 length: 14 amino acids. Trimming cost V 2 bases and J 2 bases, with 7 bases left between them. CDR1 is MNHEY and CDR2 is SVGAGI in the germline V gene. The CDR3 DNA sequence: TGTGCCAGCAGTTACGGACAGTCCAAAAACATTCAGTACTTC. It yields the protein CASSYGQSKNIQYF.

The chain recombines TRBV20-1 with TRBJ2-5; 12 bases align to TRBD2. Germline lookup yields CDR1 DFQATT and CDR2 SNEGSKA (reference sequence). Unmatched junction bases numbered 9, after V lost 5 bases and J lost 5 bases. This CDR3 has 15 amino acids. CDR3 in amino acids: CSAWNGLAGTETQYF. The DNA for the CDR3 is TGCAGTGCTTGGAACGGACTAGCGGGAACGGAGACCCAGTACTTC.

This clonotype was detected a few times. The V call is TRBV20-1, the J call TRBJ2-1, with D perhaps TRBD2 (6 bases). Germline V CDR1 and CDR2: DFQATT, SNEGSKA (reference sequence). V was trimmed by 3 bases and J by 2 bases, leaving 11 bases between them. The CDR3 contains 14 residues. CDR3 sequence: CSASGSSAYNEQFF. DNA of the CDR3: TGCAGTGCTAGCGGGAGTAGTGCCTACAATGAGCAGTTCTTC.

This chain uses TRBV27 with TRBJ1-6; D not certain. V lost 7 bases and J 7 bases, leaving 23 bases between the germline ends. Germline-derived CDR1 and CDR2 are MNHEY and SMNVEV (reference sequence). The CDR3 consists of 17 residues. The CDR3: CASTHNPRPGVNSPLHF. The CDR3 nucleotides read TGTGCCAGCACCCATAACCCCCGGCCGGGTGTCAATTCACCCCTCCACTTT.

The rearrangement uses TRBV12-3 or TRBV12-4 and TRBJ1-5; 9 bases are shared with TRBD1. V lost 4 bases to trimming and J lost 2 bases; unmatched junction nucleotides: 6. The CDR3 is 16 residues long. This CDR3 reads CASSSDRGGRNQPQHF. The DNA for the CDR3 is TGTGCCAGCAGTTCAGACAGGGGGGGTCGCAATCAGCCCCAGCATTTT.

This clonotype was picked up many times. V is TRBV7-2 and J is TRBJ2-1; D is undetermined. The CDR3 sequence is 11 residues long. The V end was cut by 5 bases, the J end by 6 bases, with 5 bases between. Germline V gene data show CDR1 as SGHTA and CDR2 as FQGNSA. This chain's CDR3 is CASSRRNEQFF. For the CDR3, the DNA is TGTGCCAGCAGCCGACGCAATGAGCAGTTCTTC. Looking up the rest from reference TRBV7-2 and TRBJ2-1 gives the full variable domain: GAGVSQSPSNKVTEKGKDVELRCDPISGHTALYWYRQSLGQGLEFLIYFQGNSAPDKSGLPSDRFSAERTGGSVSTLTIQRTQQEDSAVYLCASSRRNEQFFGPGTRLTVL.

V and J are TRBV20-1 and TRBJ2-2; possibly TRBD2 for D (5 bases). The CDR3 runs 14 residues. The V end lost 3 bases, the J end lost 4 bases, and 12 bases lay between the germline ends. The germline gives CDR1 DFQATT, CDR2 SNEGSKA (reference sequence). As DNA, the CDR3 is TGCAGTGCTAGTGTTAGTCGGGGCACCGGGGAGCTGTTTTTT. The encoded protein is CSASVSRGTGELFF.

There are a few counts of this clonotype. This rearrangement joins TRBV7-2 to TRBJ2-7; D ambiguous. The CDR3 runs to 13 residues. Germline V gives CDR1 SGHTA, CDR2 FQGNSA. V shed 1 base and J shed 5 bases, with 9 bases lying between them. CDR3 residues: CASSLGFGHEQYF. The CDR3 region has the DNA TGTGCCAGCAGCTTAGGATTTGGTCACGAGCAGTACTTC.